This TCR beta chain was profiled in a study of neurological immune-mediated disorders. Libraries used 2 million unsorted PBMCs kept frozen in RNAlater. Notes on the study in general: HTLV-1-associated myelopathy had the most TCR clonal expansion, and multiple sclerosis had the least, less than healthy controls.

This clonotype was seen many times. Its antigen remains unknown. cDNA synthesis was performed by 5'RACE with 10-nucleotide random UMIs. Every sequencing run produced over 160 million TCR-beta sequences that came from 15-18 subjects. TCRdb reanalysed the 5' RACE reads using MiXCR and keeps one entry per CDR3 protein. The repertoire holds tens of thousands of distinct CDR3 sequences, approximately 10% seen once, with about 7% in the top ten. With 5 bases clipped from V and 0 bases from J, the junction kept 12 bases outside the gene matches. CDR3 length equals 19 residues. Germline CDR1 and CDR2: SGHRS and YFSETQ.

The source material was PBMCs. The rearrangement uses TRBV5-1 and TRBJ2-2; 11 positions agree with TRBD2. This TCR was recovered from a woman in her 30s with HTLV-1-associated myelopathy (HAM/TSP). DNA for the CDR3: TGCGCCAGCAGGTTTACCCCCGGGACTAGCGGAACGAACACCGGGGAGCTGTTTTTT. It encodes CASRFTPGTSGTNTGELFF.